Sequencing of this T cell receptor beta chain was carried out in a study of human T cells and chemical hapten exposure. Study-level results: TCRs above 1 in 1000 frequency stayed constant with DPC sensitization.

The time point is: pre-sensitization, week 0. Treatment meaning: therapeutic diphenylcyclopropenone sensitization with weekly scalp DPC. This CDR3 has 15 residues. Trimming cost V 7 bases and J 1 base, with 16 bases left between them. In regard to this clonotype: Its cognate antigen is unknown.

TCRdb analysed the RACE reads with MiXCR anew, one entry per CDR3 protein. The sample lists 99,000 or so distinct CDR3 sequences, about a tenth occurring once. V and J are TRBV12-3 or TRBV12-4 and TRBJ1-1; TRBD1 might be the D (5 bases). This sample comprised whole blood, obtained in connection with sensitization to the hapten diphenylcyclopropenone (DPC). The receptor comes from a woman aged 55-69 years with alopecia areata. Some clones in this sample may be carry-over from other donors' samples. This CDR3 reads CASTRPAGTNTEAFF. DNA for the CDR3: TGTGCCAGCACCCGACCGGCGGGGACGAACACTGAAGCTTTCTTT.